This entry lists 3 T cell receptor beta chains sequenced from one sample in a study of T cell clonotyping in hematopoietic cell transplantation. Method: immunoSEQ multiplex PCR; TCRdb's copy keeps in-frame clones and lacks some. The sample consists of roughly 30,000 clones, 93% of them appearing once. The sample's time point: recipient sample about 28 days before transplant, after cytoreduction. This specimen was peripheral blood mononuclear cells, taken before stem cell transplant. The receptors stem from a man aged 45 to 65 with acute myeloid leukemia. Some clones in this sample may be carry-over from other donors' samples.

This chain links TRBV12-2 with TRBJ2-4; the table's D call, TRBD1, was not checked against the DNA. TRBV12-2 is noted as a pseudogene. This CDR3 has 19 amino acids. In DNA, the CDR3 is TGTGCAAGTCGCTTGACAGGCGATAGAGGGGGTCCGGCCAAAAACATTCAGTACTTC. Translated: CASRLTGDRGGPAKNIQYF.

The chain carries TRBV28 and TRBJ2-5, with 10 bases fitting TRBD2. J gave up 2 bases and V 4 bases, and 4 bases lay outside the gene matches. CDR3 size: 15 residues. Looked up from germline, CDR1 is MDHEN and CDR2 is SYDVKM. CDR3 residues: CASSSRTSGQETQYF. The CDR3 coding sequence is TGTGCCAGCAGTTCGCGGACTAGCGGTCAAGAGACCCAGTACTTC.

This chain connects TRBV2 to TRBJ1-2; 8 bases match TRBD1. The germline CDR1 and CDR2 sequences are SNHLY and FYNNEI. The CDR3 loop spans 14 amino acids. V dropped 3 bases and J dropped 4; count of bases not matched to a gene: 4. DNA for the CDR3: TGTGCCAGCAGTGAGCGGACAGGGTCCTATGGCTACACCTTC. Its translation is CASSERTGSYGYTF.